The 24 T cell receptor beta chains reported below all come from one sample, sequenced in a study of T cell responses to AZD1222 COVID-19 vaccine. The data were produced by immunoSEQ multiplex PCR, yet TCRdb's version contains in-frame clones alone and is incomplete. This table holds roughly 150,000 clones, more than 75% found once. The sequences come from peripheral blood, collected 28 days after the second AZD1222 dose. The receptors were gathered from an adult who received the AZD1222 COVID-19 vaccine.

The chain's CDR3 is CASTPVSGSYGYTF. CDR3 nucleotide sequence: TGTGCCAGCACCCCCGTTTCGGGCAGCTATGGCTACACCTTC. V gene TRBV9 combines with J gene TRBJ1-2; D gene unclear. The germline V gene has CDR1 SGDLS and CDR2 YYNGEE. This CDR3 contains 14 residues. Between the trimmed V and J ends, which lost 6 bases and 4 bases, there was a span of 16 bases.

The chain is built from TRBV28 and TRBJ1-2; weak D call: TRBD1 (5 bases). The germline gives CDR1 MDHEN, CDR2 SYDVKM. Trimming shortened V by 1 base and J by 3 bases, and 12 bases separated the two germline ends. This CDR3 is built from 15 residues. The CDR3 reads CASSLSLGGDYGYTF. The CDR3 region has the DNA TGTGCCAGCAGTTTATCCCTTGGAGGGGACTATGGCTACACCTTC.

The chain carries TRBV19 and TRBJ2-1; a weak D match, TRBD1 (6 bases). V was clipped by 6 bases and J by 9 bases, with 18 bases between them. Germline lookup yields CDR1 LNHDA and CDR2 SQIVND (reference sequence). CDR3 size: 14 residues. In DNA form, the CDR3 reads TGTGCCAGTAGGACAGGTTCCTCAACGACTGAGCAGTTCTTC. This gives the protein CASRTGSSTTEQFF. The whole variable domain, filled in from reference TRBV19 and TRBJ2-1, reads DGGITQSPKYLFRKEGQNVTLSCEQNLNHDAMYWYRQDPGQGLRLIYYSQIVNDFQKGDIAEGYSVSREKKESFPLTVTSAQKNPTAFYLCASRTGSSTTEQFFGPGTRLTVL.

This clone was detected only a few times. The chain couples TRBV19 to TRBJ2-3; D remains ambiguous. Trimming cost V 3 bases and J 2 bases, with 3 bases left between them. Germline V gene data show CDR1 as LNHDA and CDR2 as SQIVND (reference sequence). CDR3 length equals 12 residues. CDR3 in amino acids: CASSINTDTQYF. The CDR3 bases are TGTGCCAGTAGTATTAACACAGATACGCAGTATTTT.

The chain links TRBV28 to TRBJ1-6, with D perhaps matching TRBD1 (6 bases). The CDR3 spans 17 residues. Trimming shortened V by 5 bases and J by 4 bases, and 18 bases separated the two germline ends. Germline V gives CDR1 MDHEN, CDR2 SYDVKM. CDR3 coding DNA: TGTGCCAGCAGTACCCGGACAGTGTCCCCTTATAATTCACCCCTCCACTTT. Translated, it gives CASSTRTVSPYNSPLHF.

The rearrangement uses TRBV29-1 and TRBJ2-7; D is possibly TRBD2 (6 bases). V lost 3 bases to trimming and J lost 4 bases, with 13 bases between them. Germline V gives CDR1 SQVTM, CDR2 ANQGSEA. This CDR3 is built from 13 residues. CDR3 sequence: CSVEGNGRYEQYF. Written as DNA, the CDR3 is TGCAGCGTTGAGGGCAACGGGAGATACGAGCAGTACTTC.

The rearrangement links TRBV6-2 or TRBV6-3 to TRBJ2-3; 13 bases fit TRBD2. The CDR3 runs 17 residues. From germline, CDR1 is MNHEY and CDR2 SVGEGT. V was pared by 4 bases and J by 8 bases, with 12 bases of the junction left unmatched. In DNA form, the CDR3 reads TGTGCCAGCAGTTCCCCAGGACTAGCGGGAGCGCGTGGTACGCAGTATTTT. Translating gives CASSSPGLAGARGTQYF.

The V gene is TRBV28, the J gene TRBJ1-4; D perhaps matches TRBD1 (5 bases). Germline V gene sequence: CDR1 MDHEN, CDR2 SYDVKM. Trimming left V 3 bases short and J 0 bases short, with 14 bases between. CDR3 length: 17 residues. CDR3 nucleotide sequence: TGTGCCAGCAGTTTGGGGGAATCCGGCGCAACTAATGAAAAACTGTTTTTT. As protein: CASSLGESGATNEKLFF.

The CDR3 nucleotides read TGCGCCAGCAGCTTGAAAGCGGGAGTTGAGGAGACCCAGTACTTC. Translated: CASSLKAGVEETQYF. V and J are TRBV5-1 and TRBJ2-5, with TRBD2 identical over 8 bases. This CDR3 has 15 residues. The V segment lost 1 base and the J segment 5 bases; nucleotides outside the gene matches: 7. Germline V gene sequence: CDR1 SGHRS, CDR2 YFSETQ. The whole variable domain, filled in from reference TRBV5-1 and TRBJ2-5, reads KAGVTQTPRYLIKTRGQQVTLSCSPISGHRSVSWYQQTPGQGLQFLFEYFSETQRNKGNFPGRFSGRQFSNSRSEMNVSTLELGDSALYLCASSLKAGVEETQYFGPGTRLLVL.

V gene TRBV14 combines with J gene TRBJ2-2; TRBD1 matches at 9 bases. The CDR3 consists of 16 residues. The V gene end was trimmed by 4 bases and the J gene end by 5 bases; junction bases not matched to a gene: 8. Germline V gives CDR1 SGHDN, CDR2 FVKESK. CDR3 region: CASSPPGTGLTGELFF. The CDR3 DNA is TGTGCCAGCAGCCCTCCCGGGACAGGGTTGACCGGGGAGCTGTTTTTT.

The genes are TRBV9 and TRBJ1-3; 7 bases line up with TRBD1. The CDR3 loop spans 17 amino acids. Per germline, CDR1 SGDLS and CDR2 YYNGEE. The V and J ends lost 0 bases and 4 bases, in that order; junction bases with no gene match: 10. The CDR3: CASSVAPSTGSGNTIYF. In nucleotides, the CDR3 is TGTGCCAGCAGCGTAGCACCCTCGACAGGGTCGGGAAACACCATATATTTT.

The genes are TRBV28 and TRBJ1-4; D not resolved. CDR1 and CDR2 (germline): MDHEN, SYDVKM. Trimming stripped 10 bases from V and 8 bases from J, with 14 bases between. CDR3 length: 12 amino acids. The CDR3 spells CAIKGDGEKLFF. CDR3 bases: TGTGCCATTAAAGGAGATGGCGAAAAACTGTTTTTT.

Note on this clone: This sample includes further DNA sequences coding for the same CDR3. V is TRBV18 and J is TRBJ1-3, with a weak D call TRBD1 (6 bases). Germline CDR1 is KGHSH and CDR2 is LQKENI. The CDR3 consists of 15 residues. V lost 3 bases, J lost 0 bases, and 9 bases lay in between. The CDR3 protein is CASSPQGISGNTIYF. The CDR3 DNA sequence: TGTGCCAGCTCACCCCAGGGGATCTCTGGAAACACCATATATTTT.

This chain joins TRBV5-5 and TRBJ2-3, with TRBD2 matching 12 bases. This CDR3 comprises 16 residues. Trimming at V came to 4 bases and at J to 4 bases, leaving 7 bases not matched to a gene. Germline CDR1 is SGHKS and CDR2 is YYEKEE (reference sequence). The CDR3 coding sequence is TGTGCCAGCAGCCCACTAGCGGGGGGTTCCGCAGATACGCAGTATTTT. Amino acid sequence: CASSPLAGGSADTQYF.

This clone showed up just a few times. This sequence joins TRBV7-9 and TRBJ1-6, with D possibly matching TRBD1 (6 bases). Germline V gives CDR1 SEHNR, CDR2 FQNEAQ (reference sequence). The CDR3 spans 12 residues. V shed 7 bases and J shed 10 bases, with 11 bases lying between them. The CDR3 nucleotides are TGTGCCAGCACCCAGGGGAGCTCACCCCTCCACTTT. It codes for CASTQGSSPLHF.

The V gene is TRBV4-2, the J gene TRBJ1-2; 7 bases match TRBD1. Looked up from germline, CDR1 is LGHNA and CDR2 is YNFKEQ. The V and J ends lost 4 bases and 3 bases, in that order; junction bases with no gene match: 8. The CDR3 is 15 residues long. CDR3: CASSPDRVSDYGYTF. CDR3 nucleotides: TGTGCCAGCAGCCCAGACAGGGTCTCCGACTATGGCTACACCTTC.

This chain links TRBV6-5 with TRBJ1-1; TRBD1 might be the D (5 bases). Trimming cost V 6 bases and J 0 bases, with 11 bases left between them. CDR1 is MNHEY, CDR2 SVGAGI, per germline. This CDR3 has 14 residues. CDR3 residues: CASSRVGVNTEAFF. As DNA, the CDR3 is TGTGCCAGCAGCAGGGTGGGCGTGAACACTGAAGCTTTCTTT.

The rearrangement links TRBV5-5 to TRBJ2-7, with 8 bases that match TRBD2. Germline CDR1 is SGHKS and CDR2 is YYEKEE (reference sequence). Trimming cost V 1 base and J 0 bases; bases outside gene matches: 3. The CDR3 is 15 amino acids. The DNA for the CDR3 is TGTGCCAGCAGCTTGCTGCGGGAGGCCTCCTACGAGCAGTACTTC. Amino acids: CASSLLREASYEQYF.

This chain uses TRBV25-1 with TRBJ1-4; no clear D gene. The CDR3 contains 15 residues. The germline V and J ends were trimmed by 3 bases and 7 bases, with 15 bases remaining between them. Germline lookup yields CDR1 MGHDK and CDR2 SYGVNS. CDR3 sequence: CASSDLSRVGEKLFF. As DNA, the CDR3 is TGTGCCAGCAGTGATTTGTCCCGCGTGGGTGAAAAACTGTTTTTT.

J is TRBJ2-7 and V is TRBV9; 7 nucleotides align to TRBD1. Germline loops: CDR1 SGDLS, CDR2 YYNGEE. The CDR3 contains 16 residues. With V trimmed by 2 bases and J by 2 bases, 10 bases remained unmatched. The CDR3 nucleotides are TGTGCCAGCAGCGTCGGACAGGCTGCGAATACCTACGAGCAGTACTTC. Its protein product is CASSVGQAANTYEQYF.

V is TRBV18 and J is TRBJ1-3; D gene unclear. Germline V gives CDR1 KGHSH, CDR2 LQKENI. V dropped 1 base and J dropped 0 bases, with 10 bases sitting between them. There are 16 residues in the CDR3. Written as DNA, the CDR3 is TGTGCCAGCTCACCACTGGCAGGCCTCTCTGGAAACACCATATATTTT. It translates to CASSPLAGLSGNTIYF. Combining the CDR3 with reference TRBV18 and TRBJ1-3 gives the whole variable domain NAGVMQNPRHLVRRRGQEARLRCSPMKGHSHVYWYRQLPEEGLKFMVYLQKENIIDESGMPKERFSAEFPKEGPSILRIQQVVRGDSAAYFCASSPLAGLSGNTIYFGEGSWLTVV.

This clone has just one count. The chain carries TRBV4-1 and TRBJ2-4, with a weak D call TRBD1 (5 bases). Trimming pared 6 bases from V and 2 bases from J, leaving 8 bases between. The CDR3 is made up of 13 amino acids. The germline V gene encodes CDR1 MGHRA and CDR2 YSYEKL. DNA for the CDR3: TGCGCCAGCAGTCAGGGCCCCAAAAACATTCAGTACTTC. It codes for CASSQGPKNIQYF.

The gene calls are TRBV6-5 and TRBJ1-5, with 7 bases aligning to TRBD1. CDR3 length equals 15 residues. Unmatched junction bases numbered 4, after V lost 5 bases and J lost 0 bases. Germline CDR1 and CDR2: MNHEY and SVGAGI. The CDR3 DNA sequence: TGTGCCAGCAGTCCTCAGGGGGGTAGCAATCAGCCCCAGCATTTT. This gives the protein CASSPQGGSNQPQHF.

The chain combines TRBV11-2 with TRBJ2-1; 10 positions match TRBD1. The CDR3 is made up of 15 amino acids. The J segment lost 9 bases and the V segment lost 4 bases, leaving 9 bases of the junction unmatched. Germline CDR1 reads SGHAT; CDR2 reads FQNNGV. The CDR3 spells CASSYKSGTGAEQFF. The CDR3 DNA reads as TGTGCCAGCAGCTACAAATCCGGGACAGGGGCTGAGCAGTTCTTC.